What follows is one TCR beta chain and its context. Use of 60 Vbeta and 13 Jbeta primers characterized the PCR. Assay used: immunoSEQ multiplex PCR; TCRdb lists only in-frame clones, some missing. The data contain roughly 190,000 clones, roughly four fifths of them singletons. These data come from a study of cytomegalovirus exposure and HLA in healthy donors. There are 16 residues in the CDR3. After removal of 3 bases from V and 2 bases from J, the junction contained 1 base not matched to a gene. Germline CDR1 and CDR2: LGHNT and FRNRAP. The sequencing input was PBMCs. The rearrangement links TRBV12-5 to TRBJ2-1; 13 nucleotides match TRBD2. This TCR derives from a young woman in good health and CMV-seropositive. In nucleotides, the CDR3 is TGTGCTAGTGGTTTACTAGCGGGAGGGCCCTACAATGAGCAGTTCTTC. This encodes CASGLLAGGPYNEQFF. Using reference TRBV12-5 and TRBJ2-1 for the parts outside the CDR3, the full variable domain is DARVTQTPRHKVTEMGQEVTMRCQPILGHNTVFWYRQTMMQGLELLAYFRNRAPLDDSGMPKDRFSAEMPDATLATLKIQPSEPRDSAVYFCASGLLAGGPYNEQFFGPGTRLTVL.